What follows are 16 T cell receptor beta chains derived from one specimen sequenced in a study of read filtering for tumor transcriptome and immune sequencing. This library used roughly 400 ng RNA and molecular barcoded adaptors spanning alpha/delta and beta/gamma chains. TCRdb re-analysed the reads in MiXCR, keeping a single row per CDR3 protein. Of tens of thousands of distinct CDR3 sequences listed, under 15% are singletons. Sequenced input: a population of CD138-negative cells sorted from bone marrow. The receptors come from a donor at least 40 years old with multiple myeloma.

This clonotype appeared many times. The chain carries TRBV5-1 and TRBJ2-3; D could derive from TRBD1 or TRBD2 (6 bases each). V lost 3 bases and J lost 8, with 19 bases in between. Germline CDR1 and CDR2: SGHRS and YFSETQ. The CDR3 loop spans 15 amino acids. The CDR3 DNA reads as TGCGCCAGCAGCTCAGACACGGGGGCGCCAACTACGCAGTATTTT. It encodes CASSSDTGAPTTQYF.

The DNA of the CDR3 is TGCAGTGCCCAGCTTAGAGCGGGAGACCCCAATGAGCAGTTCTTC. This encodes CSAQLRAGDPNEQFF. The genes are TRBV20-1 and TRBJ2-1, with 8 bases that match TRBD2. The CDR3 is 15 residues long. Germline assignment: CDR1 DFQATT and CDR2 SNEGSKA (reference sequence). The J segment lost 6 bases and the V segment lost 6 bases, leaving 13 bases of the junction unmatched.

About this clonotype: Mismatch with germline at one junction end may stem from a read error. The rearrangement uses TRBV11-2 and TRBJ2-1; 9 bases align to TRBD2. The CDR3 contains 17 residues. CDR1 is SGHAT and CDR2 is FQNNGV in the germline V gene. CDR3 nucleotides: TGTGCCAGCAGCTCATTAGAGGTGACTAGCGGCTACAATGAGCAGCTCTTC. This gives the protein CASSSLEVTSGYNEQLF. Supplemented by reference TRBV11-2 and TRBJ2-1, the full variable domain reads EAGVAQSPRYKIIEKRQSVAFWCNPISGHATLYWYQQILGQGPKLLIQFQNNGVVDDSQLPKDRFSAERLKGVDSTLKIQPAKLEDSAVYLCASSSLEVTSGYNEQLFGPGTRLTVL.

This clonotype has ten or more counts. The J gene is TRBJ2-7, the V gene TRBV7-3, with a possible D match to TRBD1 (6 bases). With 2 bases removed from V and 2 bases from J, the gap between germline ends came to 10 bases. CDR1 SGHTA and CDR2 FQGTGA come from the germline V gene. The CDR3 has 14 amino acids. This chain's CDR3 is CASSLFQGPYEQYF. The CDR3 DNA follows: TGTGCCAGCAGCTTATTTCAGGGGCCCTACGAGCAGTACTTC.

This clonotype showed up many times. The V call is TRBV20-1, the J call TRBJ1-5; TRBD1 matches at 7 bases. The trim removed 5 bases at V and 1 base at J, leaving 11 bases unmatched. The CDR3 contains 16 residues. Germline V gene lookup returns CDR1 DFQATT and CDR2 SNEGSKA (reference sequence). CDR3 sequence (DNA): TGCAGTGCTGAACCTACAGGGGTGAAGAGCAATCAGCCCCAGCATTTT. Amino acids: CSAEPTGVKSNQPQHF.

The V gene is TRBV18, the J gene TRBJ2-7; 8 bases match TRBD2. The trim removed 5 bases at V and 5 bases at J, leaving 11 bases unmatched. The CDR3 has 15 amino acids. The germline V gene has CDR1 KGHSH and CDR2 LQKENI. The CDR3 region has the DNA TGTGCCAGCTCATCAGCAGCGGGAGTAATGGACGAGCAGTACTTC. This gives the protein CASSSAAGVMDEQYF.

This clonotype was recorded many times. The CDR3 nucleotides are TGTGCCAGCAGCCAAGAATGGTCAGTTGCCGGGGAGCTGTTTTTT. Protein product: CASSQEWSVAGELFF. The V gene is TRBV3-1, the J gene TRBJ2-2; D not certain. CDR3 size: 15 residues. CDR1 and CDR2 from the germline V gene are LGHDT and YNNKEL (reference sequence). V lost 0 bases to trimming and J lost 6 bases, with 11 bases between them.

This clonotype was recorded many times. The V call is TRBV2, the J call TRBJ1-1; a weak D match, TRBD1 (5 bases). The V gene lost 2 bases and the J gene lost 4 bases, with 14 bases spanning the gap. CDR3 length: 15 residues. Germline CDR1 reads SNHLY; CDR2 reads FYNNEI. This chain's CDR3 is CASSELQGWVTEAFF. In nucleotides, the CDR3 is TGTGCCAGCAGTGAACTCCAGGGTTGGGTCACTGAAGCTTTCTTT.

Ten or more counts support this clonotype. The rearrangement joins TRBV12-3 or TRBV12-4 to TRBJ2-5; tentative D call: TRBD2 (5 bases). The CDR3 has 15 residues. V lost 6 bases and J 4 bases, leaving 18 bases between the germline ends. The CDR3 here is CASRPASAGGETQYF. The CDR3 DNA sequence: TGTGCCAGCAGGCCCGCGAGTGCTGGAGGAGAGACCCAGTACTTC.

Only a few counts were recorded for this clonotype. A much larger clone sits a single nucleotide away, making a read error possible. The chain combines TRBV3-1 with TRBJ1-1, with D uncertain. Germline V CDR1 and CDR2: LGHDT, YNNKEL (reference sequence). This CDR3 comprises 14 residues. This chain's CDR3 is CASSQESQATEAYF. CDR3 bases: TGTGCCAGCAGCCAAGAGTCGCAGGCGACTGAAGCTTACTTT.

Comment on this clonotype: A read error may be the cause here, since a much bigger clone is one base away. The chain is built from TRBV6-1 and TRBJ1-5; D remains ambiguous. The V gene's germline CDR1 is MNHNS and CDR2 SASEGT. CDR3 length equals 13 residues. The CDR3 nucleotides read TGTGCCGGCAGTGTTAACAACAATCAGCCCCAGCATTTT. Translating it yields CAGSVNNNQPQHF.

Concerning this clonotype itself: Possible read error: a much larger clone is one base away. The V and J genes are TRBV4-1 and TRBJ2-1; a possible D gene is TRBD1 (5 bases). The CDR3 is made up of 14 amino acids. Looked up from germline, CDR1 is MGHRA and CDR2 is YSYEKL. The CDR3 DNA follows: TGCGCCAGCAGCCAAGAAGGCCTCAGGGTTGAGCGGTTCTTC. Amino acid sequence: CASSQEGLRVERFF.

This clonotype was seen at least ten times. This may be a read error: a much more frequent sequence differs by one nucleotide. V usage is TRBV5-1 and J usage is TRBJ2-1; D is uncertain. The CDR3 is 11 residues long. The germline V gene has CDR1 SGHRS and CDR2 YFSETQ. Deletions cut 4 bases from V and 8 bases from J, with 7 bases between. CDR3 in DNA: TGCGCCAGCAGCCCAATGGATGAGCAGTTCTTC. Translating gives CASSPMDEQFF. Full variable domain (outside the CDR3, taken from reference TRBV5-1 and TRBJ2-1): KAGVTQTPRYLIKTRGQQVTLSCSPISGHRSVSWYQQTPGQGLQFLFEYFSETQRNKGNFPGRFSGRQFSNSRSEMNVSTLELGDSALYLCASSPMDEQFFGPGTRLTVL.

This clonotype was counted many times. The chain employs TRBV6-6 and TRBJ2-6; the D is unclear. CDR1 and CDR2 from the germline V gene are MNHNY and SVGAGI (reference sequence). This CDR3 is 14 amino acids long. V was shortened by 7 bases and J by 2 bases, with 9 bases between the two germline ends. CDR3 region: CASTGRAGANVLTF. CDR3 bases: TGTGCCAGCACCGGACGGGCTGGGGCCAACGTCCTGACTTTC.

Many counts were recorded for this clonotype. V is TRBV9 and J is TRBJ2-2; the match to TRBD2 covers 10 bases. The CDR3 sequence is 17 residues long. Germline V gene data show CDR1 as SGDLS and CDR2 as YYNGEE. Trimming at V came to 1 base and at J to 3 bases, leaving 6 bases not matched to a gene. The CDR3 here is CASSVRVAGGHTGELFF. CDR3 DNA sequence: TGTGCCAGCAGCGTAAGGGTAGCGGGAGGCCACACCGGGGAGCTGTTTTTT.

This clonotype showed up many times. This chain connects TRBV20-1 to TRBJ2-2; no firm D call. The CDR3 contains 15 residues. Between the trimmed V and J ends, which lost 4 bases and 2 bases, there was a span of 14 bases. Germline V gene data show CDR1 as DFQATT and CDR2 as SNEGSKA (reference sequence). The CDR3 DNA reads TGCAGTGCTATGCTTGTTAAAACCAACACCGGGGAGCTGTTTTTT. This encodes CSAMLVKTNTGELFF.